Listed here are 16 T cell receptor beta chains from one sample, sequenced in a study of cytomegalovirus exposure and HLA in healthy donors. The study ran its PCR with 60 Vbeta and 13 Jbeta primers. Measured with immunoSEQ multiplex PCR; TCRdb has only the in-frame clones, and not every one. Seen here are roughly 130,000 clones, roughly 77% observed once, and the top ten hold 3.1%. The sample comprised PBMCs. Every receptor here comes from a female donor in good health and CMV-seronegative.

This clone showed up just once. The chain links TRBV23-1 to TRBJ2-7; D is perhaps TRBD1 (5 bases). TRBV23-1 is annotated as an ORF whose role is uncertain. The CDR3 loop spans 15 amino acids. Trimming shortened V by 4 bases and J by 1 base, and 14 bases separated the two germline ends. CDR3 protein: CASSPGDSVSYEQYF. CDR3 nucleotides: TGCGCCAGCAGTCCCGGAGACAGCGTATCCTACGAGCAGTACTTC.

Regarding this clone: The junction differs from germline at one of its ends, possibly a read error. The chain couples TRBV7-7 to TRBJ2-1; the match to TRBD2 covers 11 bases. The germline V gene encodes CDR1 SSHAT and CDR2 FNYEAQ (reference sequence). This CDR3 spans 18 amino acids. DNA for the CDR3: TGTGCTAGCAGCTTGGGACTAGCGGCCAGGAGCTCCTACAATGAGCAGTTCTTC. Protein: CASSLGLAARSSYNEQFF.

The rearrangement uses TRBV13 and TRBJ2-3, with 13 bases aligning to TRBD2. Germline V gene data show CDR1 as PRHDT and CDR2 as FYEKMQ (reference sequence). The CDR3 contains 16 residues. V was pared by 5 bases and J by 4 bases, with 6 bases of the junction left unmatched. The CDR3 region is CASSPRTSGGSDTQYF. The CDR3 DNA is TGTGCCAGCAGCCCAAGGACTAGCGGGGGCTCAGATACGCAGTATTTT.

As to this clone: In the same sample, other DNA sequences code for this CDR3. The gene calls are TRBV7-2 and TRBJ2-7, with no clear D. V was shortened by 4 bases and J by 1 base, with 5 bases between the two germline ends. Germline loops: CDR1 SGHTA, CDR2 FQGNSA. The CDR3 totals 12 residues. CDR3 residues: CASSSSSYEQYF. DNA for the CDR3: TGTGCCAGCAGCTCCAGTTCCTACGAGCAGTACTTC.

This rearrangement joins TRBV15 to TRBJ2-2; D might be TRBD1 (6 bases). CDR1 is LNHNV and CDR2 is YYDKDF in the germline V gene (reference sequence). V was clipped by 2 bases and J by 7 bases, with 17 bases between them. The CDR3 extends over 16 amino acids. CDR3 in DNA: TGTGCCACCAGCAGACCTGCAGGGGTTTCGGACGGGGAGCTGTTTTTT. Translated: CATSRPAGVSDGELFF. Full variable domain (missing parts from reference TRBV15 and TRBJ2-2): DAMVIQNPRYQVTQFGKPVTLSCSQTLNHNVMYWYQQKSSQAPKLLFHYYDKDFNNEADTPDNFQSRRPNTSFCFLDIRSPGLGDTAMYLCATSRPAGVSDGELFFGEGSRLTVL.

The gene calls are TRBV6-6 and TRBJ2-7, with D possibly being TRBD1 (6 bases). The CDR3 extends over 11 amino acids. Germline V gene sequence: CDR1 MNHNY, CDR2 SVGAGI (reference sequence). Trimming shortened V by 6 bases and J by 6 bases, and 9 bases separated the two germline ends. CDR3 region: CASSPGVEQYF. The CDR3 coding sequence is TGTGCCAGCAGCCCAGGGGTCGAGCAGTACTTC.

V gene TRBV7-8 combines with J gene TRBJ1-2; 10 bases align to TRBD1. Germline CDR1 SGHVS, CDR2 FQNEAQ. V was pared by 7 bases and J by 5 bases, with 10 bases of the junction left unmatched. This CDR3 is built from 15 residues. The CDR3 loop is CASNFNRDRGYGYTF. DNA for the CDR3: TGTGCCAGCAACTTTAACCGGGACAGGGGATATGGCTACACCTTC. The full variable domain, its missing parts supplied by reference TRBV7-8 and TRBJ1-2, is GAGVSQSPRYKVAKRGQDVALRCDPISGHVSLFWYQQALGQGPEFLTYFQNEAQLDKSGLPSDRFFAERPEGSVSTLKIQRTQQEDSAVYLCASNFNRDRGYGYTFGSGTRLTVV.

This chain uses TRBV30 with TRBJ1-1, with D possibly matching TRBD1 (5 bases). V was clipped by 0 bases and J by 10 bases, with 18 bases between them. The CDR3 contains 14 residues. CDR1 is GTSNPN, CDR2 SVGIG, per germline (reference sequence). The CDR3 DNA follows: TGTGCCTGGAGTGTAGTGCGGCCGGCGGGGGTAGCTTTCTTT. Amino acid sequence: CAWSVVRPAGVAFF.

The rearrangement links TRBV10-1 to TRBJ2-2, with 8 bases matching TRBD2. V was pared by 5 bases and J by 5 bases, with 4 bases of the junction left unmatched. The V gene's germline CDR1 is WNHNN and CDR2 SYGVQD (reference sequence). The length of the CDR3 is 14 residues. CDR3 protein: CASSSGSGTGELFF. The CDR3 nucleotides read TGCGCCAGCAGTAGCGGGAGCGGGACCGGGGAGCTGTTTTTT.

The chain combines TRBV25-1 with TRBJ1-6, with a tentative D call TRBD1 (5 bases). This CDR3 comprises 16 residues. Trimming removed 2 bases at V and 6 bases at J, with 14 bases between. Germline CDR1 is MGHDK and CDR2 is SYGVNS. DNA for the CDR3: TGTGCCAGCAGTGAAGGAGGGGCAGGTAGTAATTCACCCCTCCACTTT. Protein product: CASSEGGAGSNSPLHF.

The table lists this clone with a count of one. The rearrangement joins TRBV4-1 to TRBJ2-7, with 10 bases fitting TRBD1. Germline V gene lookup returns CDR1 MGHRA and CDR2 YSYEKL. Trimming cost V 2 bases and J 4 bases; bases outside gene matches: 11. The CDR3 contains 17 residues. CDR3 DNA sequence: TGCGCCAGCAGCCAAACTCTAAGGGGGGGACAGGGGTACGAGCAGTACTTC. Amino acids: CASSQTLRGGQGYEQYF.

This CDR3 is CASSPIETPDTEAFF. The CDR3, as DNA: TGTGCCAGCAGTCCCATCGAGACACCGGACACTGAAGCTTTCTTT. The V gene is TRBV6-6, the J gene TRBJ1-1; D unresolved. The V gene's germline CDR1 is MNHNY and CDR2 SVGAGI (reference sequence). V was shortened by 5 bases and J by 3 bases, with 16 bases between the two germline ends. The CDR3 spans 15 residues.

The chain joins TRBV30 to TRBJ1-2; 7 bases map to TRBD1. CDR3 length: 16 residues. From germline, CDR1 is GTSNPN and CDR2 SVGIG (reference sequence). V was clipped by 2 bases and J by 1 base; unmatched bases: 10. In DNA form, the CDR3 reads TGTGCCTGGAGTAGAGGGGGCATATCTTATAACTATGGCTACACCTTC. It translates to CAWSRGGISYNYGYTF.

The gene calls are TRBV7-2 and TRBJ2-5, with 8 bases that match TRBD1. J gave up 5 bases and V 2 bases, and 4 bases lay outside the gene matches. CDR3 size: 14 residues. CDR1 and CDR2 (germline): SGHTA, FQGNSA. CDR3 sequence reads: CASSLQGAFETQYF. For the CDR3, the DNA is TGTGCCAGCAGCTTACAGGGGGCATTTGAGACCCAGTACTTC.

In this sample, this clone turned up a few times. The rearrangement links TRBV5-6 to TRBJ2-7, with TRBD1 identical over 10 bases. The germline gives CDR1 SGHDT, CDR2 YYEEEE. The CDR3 is made up of 12 amino acids. Trimming at V came to 4 bases and at J to 9 bases, leaving 4 bases not matched to a gene. In nucleotides, the CDR3 is TGTGCCAGCAGCACGGACAGGGGGGGGCAGTACTTC. It translates to CASSTDRGGQYF.

This clone was seen only a few times. This chain links TRBV5-4 with TRBJ1-1; the D is unclear. Trimming took off 5 bases at V and 1 base at J, with 9 bases between the two ends. CDR1 SGHNT and CDR2 YYREEE come from the germline V gene (reference sequence). This CDR3 has 13 residues. CDR3 region: CASRRRGNTEAFF. The CDR3 DNA reads TGTGCCAGCAGGAGACGGGGGAACACTGAAGCTTTCTTT.